Below are 13 T cell receptor beta chains sequenced from a single sample in a study of cytomegalovirus exposure and HLA in healthy donors. It was with 60 Vbeta and 13 Jbeta primers that the PCR ran. Sequenced by immunoSEQ multiplex PCR; TCRdb stores in-frame clones only, minus some. Of under 200,000 clones listed, about 86% are singletons. Sequencing was carried out using PBMCs. These receptors all come from a woman younger than 35 in good health and CMV-seronegative.

V gene TRBV28 combines with J gene TRBJ2-3, with 7 bases lining up with TRBD1. Trimming took 6 bases from V and 6 from J; bases not matched to a gene: 15. The germline gives CDR1 MDHEN, CDR2 SYDVKM. The CDR3 sequence is 16 residues long. The CDR3 is CASSETGRQGLDTQYF. The CDR3 coding sequence is TGTGCCAGCAGCGAAACGGGTAGACAGGGCCTGGATACGCAGTATTTT.

The CDR3 loop is CASSVVGGWTSGSYTGELFF. CDR3 sequence (DNA): TGTGCCAGCAGCGTAGTTGGGGGGTGGACTAGCGGGTCCTACACCGGGGAGCTGTTTTTT. This chain links TRBV9 with TRBJ2-2; TRBD2 matches 11 bases. Germline V gene lookup returns CDR1 SGDLS and CDR2 YYNGEE. The junction had 13 bases not matched to a gene; V was cut back by 0 bases and J by 3 bases. This CDR3 has 20 residues.

The CDR3 nucleotides read TGTGCCAGCAGTGGCGGACAGGGACCCATGAACACTGAAGCTTTCTTT. Its protein product is CASSGGQGPMNTEAFF. The chain joins TRBV6-1 to TRBJ1-1; 8 nucleotides align to TRBD1. This CDR3 has 16 residues. Trimming took 4 bases from V and 0 from J; bases not matched to a gene: 7. Germline loops: CDR1 MNHNS, CDR2 SASEGT.

The V call is TRBV6-1, the J call TRBJ2-7; 10 bases match TRBD2. The CDR3 runs 15 residues. Germline assignment: CDR1 MNHNS and CDR2 SASEGT. With V trimmed by 5 bases and J by 5 bases, 9 bases remained unmatched. The CDR3 spells CASSPLSGGADEQYF. The CDR3 nucleotides are TGTGCCAGCAGTCCTCTGAGCGGGGGGGCCGACGAGCAGTACTTC.

The chain is built from TRBV6-5 and TRBJ1-1, with a tentative D call TRBD1 (5 bases). From germline, CDR1 is MNHEY and CDR2 SVGAGI. Trimming shortened V by 6 bases and J by 10 bases, and 15 bases separated the two germline ends. The CDR3 loop spans 12 amino acids. CDR3 sequence: CASSQGAGGAFF. As DNA, the CDR3 is TGTGCCAGCAGCCAAGGGGCAGGTGGAGCTTTCTTT.

In this sample, this clone turned up a few times. The chain couples TRBV6-5 to TRBJ1-6, with D hard to call. The germline V gene has CDR1 MNHEY and CDR2 SVGAGI. This CDR3 has 12 residues. V lost 4 bases to trimming and J lost 5 bases, with 3 bases between them. In DNA form, the CDR3 reads TGTGCCAGCAGTTCTCATAATTCACCCCTCCACTTT. Translation gives CASSSHNSPLHF.

V is TRBV9 and J is TRBJ2-3; 9 positions match TRBD1. The germline CDR1 and CDR2 sequences are SGDLS and YYNGEE. This CDR3 contains 16 residues. V shed 4 bases, J shed 5 bases, and the junction held 11 bases outside the gene matches. CDR3 amino acids: CASSWSRDRARDTQYF. The CDR3 region has the DNA TGTGCCAGCAGCTGGAGCAGGGACAGGGCAAGAGATACGCAGTATTTT. Based on the CDR3 plus reference TRBV9 and TRBJ2-3, the full variable domain is DSGVTQTPKHLITATGQRVTLRCSPRSGDLSVYWYQQSLDQGLQFLIQYYNGEERAKGNILERFSAQQFPDLHSELNLSSLELGDSALYFCASSWSRDRARDTQYFGPGTRLTVL.

The genes are TRBV7-9 and TRBJ2-5; 7 positions match TRBD1. Germline V gene sequence: CDR1 SEHNR, CDR2 FQNEAQ (reference sequence). This CDR3 has 13 amino acids. Trimming took 3 bases from V and 5 from J; bases not matched to a gene: 3. For the CDR3, the DNA is TGTGCCAGCAGCTTTCGACAGGGCGAGACCCAGTACTTC. It encodes CASSFRQGETQYF.

The chain joins TRBV28 to TRBJ1-5; maybe TRBD1 (6 bases). The CDR3 consists of 12 residues. CDR1 and CDR2 (germline): MDHEN, SYDVKM. V lost 11 bases and J lost 2, with 10 bases in between. In DNA form, the CDR3 reads TGTGCCGGACGACAGGGCAATCAGCCCCAGCATTTT. Translation gives CAGRQGNQPQHF.

V gene TRBV20-1 combines with J gene TRBJ1-2; 7 bases line up with TRBD1. V lost 7 bases and J lost 3; bases outside the gene matches: 2. This CDR3 has 11 amino acids. The germline CDR1 and CDR2 sequences are DFQATT and SNEGSKA (reference sequence). CDR3 in DNA: TGCAGTGTCGACAGGGACTATGGCTACACCTTC. Amino acids: CSVDRDYGYTF.

V is TRBV4-1 and J is TRBJ2-5, with D unresolved. Trimming took 2 bases from V and 8 from J, leaving 9 bases between them. Germline V gives CDR1 MGHRA, CDR2 YSYEKL. This CDR3 spans 12 amino acids. The CDR3 sequence: CASSQPLSTQYF. The CDR3 bases are TGCGCCAGCAGCCAACCACTATCCACCCAGTACTTC.

The gene calls are TRBV6-1 and TRBJ1-1; 7 bases agree with TRBD1. The CDR3 contains 14 residues. Trimming took 7 bases from V and 4 from J; bases not matched to a gene: 9. Germline V gene data show CDR1 as MNHNS and CDR2 as SASEGT. The CDR3 nucleotides are TGTGCCAGCAATACGGGACAGATCGGCACTGAAGCTTTCTTT. The encoded protein is CASNTGQIGTEAFF.

The V call is TRBV11-2, the J call TRBJ2-3; 12 bases fit TRBD2. Per the germline V gene, CDR1 is SGHAT and CDR2 is FQNNGV. The J segment lost 4 bases and the V segment lost 5 bases, leaving 7 bases of the junction unmatched. CDR3 length: 16 residues. CDR3 bases: TGTGCCAGCAGCACTAAGACTAGCGGGAGTTCAGATACGCAGTATTTT. Translation: CASSTKTSGSSDTQYF.